Sequencing of this T cell receptor beta chain was carried out in a study of blood T cells in healthy people across ages. A second PCR, run for roughly 7 to 11 cycles, used a sample-barcoded 5' primer plus a J-beta primer mix. TCRdb ran MiXCR on the 5' RACE reads and lists one entry per CDR3 protein. Of under 2,000,000 distinct CDR3 sequences in the sample, about 50% were seen once. Each donor gave 9.5 to 10 milliliters of peripheral blood. A minimum of 7 million PBMCs was isolated per sample. Study-wide findings and caveats: Aged donors had fewer naive CD4+ cells and lower diversity than long-lived donors.

This clonotype showed up just a few times. What it binds is not known. Germline values: CDR1 DFQATT, CDR2 SNEGSKA (reference sequence). V lost 1 base, J lost 0 bases, and 16 bases lay in between. The CDR3 totals 18 residues. The V call is TRBV20-1, the J call TRBJ2-6, with D perhaps TRBD2 (6 bases). This receptor was taken from a woman in her 40s in good health. The sample consisted of blood. The CDR3 sequence: CSARVGGLAFSGANVLTF. The CDR3 nucleotides read TGCAGTGCTAGAGTCGGAGGGCTAGCCTTCTCTGGGGCCAACGTCCTGACTTTC.